This T cell receptor beta chain came from a study of shared clonotypes between healthy human individuals. Produced via immunoSEQ multiplex PCR; TCRdb's table is partial and in-frame only. The sample records roughly 1,800,000 clones, approximately 95% being singletons. The naive CD8 population came from CD45RO-negative cells selected for CCR7, without terminally differentiated effector memory CD45RA+ cells. V was pared by 3 bases and J by 1 base, with 15 bases between. This CDR3 comprises 16 residues. The germline gives CDR1 ENHRY, CDR2 SYGVKD. Material: naive CD8+ T cells sorted from blood. This sequence originates from a man aged 18 to 29 in good health. The chain uses TRBV10-3 and TRBJ2-5; D remains unclear. The CDR3 DNA is TGTGCCATCAGTGATTGGAGAGATGGGTTCCAAGAGACCCAGTACTTC. Its translation is CAISDWRDGFQETQYF.